This entry features one TCR beta chain sequence. Its matching antigen is unknown. With a J-beta primer mix and a sample-barcoded 5' primer, a second PCR ran about 7 to 11 cycles. Every cDNA molecule carried a tag from a template-switch adaptor bearing 12 random nucleotides. Sequencing yielded, for each sample, at least 2.5 million paired-end reads carrying CDR3. TCRdb reanalysed the 5' RACE reads using MiXCR and keeps one entry per CDR3 protein. The data hold 450,000 to 700,000 distinct CDR3 sequences, with about 26% observed a single time. This entry is derived from a study of blood T cells in healthy people across ages. Study-wide findings and caveats: There were more naive CD4+ cells and higher diversity in long-lived donors than in aged donors. Estimated diversity that came from one million T cells was considered an underestimate.

This sequence originates from a woman in her seventies in good health. The material sequenced was blood.

CDR3: CASGGPGQGNRYTF. The CDR3 DNA follows: TGTGCCAGTGGAGGGCCGGGACAGGGAAATCGCTACACCTTC. The V call is TRBV19, the J call TRBJ1-2; 9 bases fit TRBD1. Trimming at V came to 8 bases and at J to 9 bases, leaving 13 bases not matched to a gene. CDR1 and CDR2 from the germline V gene are LNHDA and SQIVND (reference sequence). The CDR3 has 14 amino acids. Full variable domain (remainder filled in from reference TRBV19 and TRBJ1-2): DGGITQSPKYLFRKEGQNVTLSCEQNLNHDAMYWYRQDPGQGLRLIYYSQIVNDFQKGDIAEGYSVSREKKESFPLTVTSAQKNPTAFYLCASGGPGQGNRYTFGSGTRLTVV.